Listed below are T cell receptor beta chains from one sample, sequenced in a study of T cells expressing NK-cell markers. TCRdb derives one entry per CDR3 protein from the 5' RACE reads, leaving out DNA. The sample includes 350,000 to 500,000 distinct CDR3 sequences. Specimen: blood T cells: a sorted CD56 or NKG2C T cell subset, CD4+ or CD8+ T cells, or bulk PBMC T cells (not recorded which). The receptors come from a woman between 18 and 69 years old in good health. Both conserved end residues are part of each CDR3.

j_call	v_call	cdr3_length	cdr3_aa
TRBJ1-5	TRBV2	13	CASSRPGGQPQHF
TRBJ2-7	TRBV6-2/TRBV6-3	15	CASSPSGSEGYEQYF
TRBJ2-1	TRBV12-3/TRBV12-4	13	CASSFGRLNEQFF
TRBJ2-5	TRBV12-3/TRBV12-4	12	CASRLGVQTQYF
TRBJ2-7	TRBV6-1	19	CASSLAPGLAGGPSYEQYF
TRBJ2-5	TRBV7-9	16	CASSLAPTGGEETQYF
TRBJ2-3	TRBV7-9	13	CASNRQSGGGEYF
TRBJ2-7	TRBV6-1	16	CASSEIFQGGSYEQYF
TRBJ2-3	TRBV11-2	18	CASSFPGLAGEEADTQYF
TRBJ2-2	TRBV20-1	18	CSARGLVFGTPNTGELFF
TRBJ1-4	TRBV29-1	12	CSVVGPWGKLFF
TRBJ2-1	TRBV18	15	CASSPGDSANNEQFF